The present T cell receptor (beta chain) was sequenced within a study of cytotoxic CD8 clonotypes in ibrutinib-treated CLL. Study-wide background: It was after a median 12 months of treatment, range 6 to 36, that response samples were taken.

Data came from immunoSEQ multiplex PCR; TCRdb stores just in-frame clones and leaves some out. The sample has around 250,000 clones; roughly 70% are singletons. The TCR was taken from a human donor with chronic lymphocytic leukemia. Here the sequenced sample was PBMCs, taken after 24 months of ibrutinib treatment.

The DNA for the CDR3 is TGCGCCAGCAGCTTGACGGGGGCGGGCCAAGAGACCCAGTACTTC. Amino acids: CASSLTGAGQETQYF. The V and J genes are TRBV5-1 and TRBJ2-5; D may be TRBD1 or TRBD2 (6 bases each). Germline V CDR1 and CDR2: SGHRS, YFSETQ. The CDR3 runs to 15 residues. V lost 1 base and J 1 base, leaving 11 bases between the germline ends.